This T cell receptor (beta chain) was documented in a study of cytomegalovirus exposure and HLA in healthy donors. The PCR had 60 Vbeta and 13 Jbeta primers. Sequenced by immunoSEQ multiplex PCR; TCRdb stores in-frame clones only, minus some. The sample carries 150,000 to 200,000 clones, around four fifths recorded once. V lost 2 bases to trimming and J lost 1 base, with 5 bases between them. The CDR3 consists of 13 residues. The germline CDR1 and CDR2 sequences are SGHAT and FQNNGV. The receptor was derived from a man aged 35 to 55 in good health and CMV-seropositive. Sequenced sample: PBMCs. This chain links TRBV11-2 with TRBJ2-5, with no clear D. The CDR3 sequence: CASSLSGQETQYF. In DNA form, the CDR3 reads TGTGCCAGCAGCTTATCAGGCCAAGAGACCCAGTACTTC.